The next 27 T cell receptor beta chains were all read from a single sample in a study of T cells after yellow fever vaccination. TCRdb re-analysed the 5' RACE reads in MiXCR, keeping a single row per CDR3 protein. The sample shows 250,000 to 300,000 distinct CDR3 sequences, about 5.2% of them seen only once. The sample consisted of CD4+ T cells sorted from PBMCs, taken on the day of the yellow fever booster vaccination. The receptors were gathered from a young man who received the YFV17D yellow fever vaccine.

The table lists this clonotype with many counts. The rearrangement uses TRBV3-1 and TRBJ2-3, with 7 bases identical to TRBD2. J lost 1 base, V lost 0 bases, and 1 base had no gene match. Germline V CDR1 and CDR2: LGHDT, YNNKEL (reference sequence). The CDR3 is made up of 15 amino acids. The CDR3 DNA reads as TGTGCCAGCAGCCAAGAGGGACTACGCACAGATACGCAGTATTTT. This translates into CASSQEGLRTDTQYF.

The chain is built from TRBV14 and TRBJ2-2; no firm D call. This CDR3 comprises 13 residues. The ends were cut back, 1 base at V and 5 bases at J, with 5 bases in the middle. Per germline, CDR1 SGHDN and CDR2 FVKESK. The CDR3 sequence is CASSQGVTGELFF. For the CDR3, the DNA is TGTGCCAGCAGCCAAGGAGTGACCGGGGAGCTGTTTTTT.

This clonotype was seen repeatedly, ten times or more. The chain uses TRBV5-1 and TRBJ2-1; D tentatively reads TRBD1 or TRBD2 (5 bases each). CDR3 length: 15 residues. Per germline, CDR1 SGHRS and CDR2 YFSETQ. V gave up 0 bases and J gave up 0 bases, with 7 bases separating them. Here the CDR3 reads CASSLGGISYNEQFF. DNA of the CDR3: TGCGCCAGCAGCTTGGGGGGGATCTCCTACAATGAGCAGTTCTTC.

This clonotype turned up a few times. The CDR3 nucleotides are TGTGCCAGCAGCACCCGGGGGCGGGGGACCGGGGAGCTGTTTTTT. It encodes CASSTRGRGTGELFF. This chain connects TRBV9 to TRBJ2-2, with a tentative D call TRBD2 (7 bases). V was pared by 4 bases and J by 5 bases, with 15 bases between. CDR1 and CDR2 from the germline V gene are SGDLS and YYNGEE. The CDR3 contains 15 residues. The full variable domain, with the rest looked up from reference TRBV9 and TRBJ2-2, is DSGVTQTPKHLITATGQRVTLRCSPRSGDLSVYWYQQSLDQGLQFLIQYYNGEERAKGNILERFSAQQFPDLHSELNLSSLELGDSALYFCASSTRGRGTGELFFGEGSRLTVL.

This clonotype showed up many times. The chain carries TRBV14 and TRBJ2-4; 7 nucleotides agree with TRBD2. CDR3 length: 14 amino acids. Per germline, CDR1 SGHDN and CDR2 FVKESK. J lost 6 bases, V lost 4 bases, and 6 bases had no gene match. CDR3 sequence (DNA): TGTGCCAGCAGCCTCTATTCTAGCGGAAACATTCAGTACTTC. Its protein is CASSLYSSGNIQYF.

V usage is TRBV12-5 and J usage is TRBJ2-5; unclear D gene. The V gene lost 2 bases and the J gene lost 5 bases, with 6 bases spanning the gap. Germline CDR1 reads LGHNT; CDR2 reads FRNRAP. The CDR3 spans 12 residues. The CDR3 sequence is CASGLRWETQYF. The CDR3, as DNA: TGTGCTAGTGGTTTGCGGTGGGAGACCCAGTACTTC.

This clonotype was seen at least ten times. The V and J genes are TRBV3-1 and TRBJ1-4; no clear D. V lost 3 bases to trimming and J lost 10 bases, with 18 bases between them. From germline, CDR1 is LGHDT and CDR2 YNNKEL (reference sequence). The CDR3 loop spans 15 amino acids. The CDR3 here is CASSQDLISAGKLFF. CDR3 nucleotides: TGTGCCAGCAGCCAGGACCTCATCTCAGCGGGAAAACTGTTTTTT.

This clonotype was found a few times. The chain recombines TRBV27 with TRBJ2-7, with 12 bases aligning to TRBD2. The germline CDR1 and CDR2 sequences are MNHEY and SMNVEV (reference sequence). CDR3 length: 16 amino acids. The junction had 12 bases not matched to a gene; V was cut back by 8 bases and J by 4 bases. The CDR3 nucleotides are TGTGCCAGCTTCGACGGCCCTAGCGGGGGGGTATACGAGCAGTACTTC. It is translated as CASFDGPSGGVYEQYF.

This clonotype was picked up many times. V is TRBV6-2 or TRBV6-3 and J is TRBJ2-3, with 7 bases lining up with TRBD2. Germline V CDR1 and CDR2: MNHEY, SVGEGT. CDR3 length: 15 amino acids. V gave up 2 bases and J gave up 4 bases; unmatched junction bases: 6. CDR3 loop: CASSYAGDKADTQYF. CDR3 nucleotide sequence: TGTGCCAGCAGTTACGCGGGGGATAAAGCAGATACGCAGTATTTT.

This clonotype was seen ten or more times. V is TRBV5-1 and J is TRBJ2-5; TRBD1 matches at 7 bases. Germline loops: CDR1 SGHRS, CDR2 YFSETQ. Trimming at V came to 4 bases and at J to 2 bases, leaving 2 bases not matched to a gene. The CDR3 runs 13 residues. CDR3 region: CASSGGQQETQYF. The CDR3 DNA follows: TGCGCCAGCAGCGGGGGACAGCAAGAGACCCAGTACTTC.

Ten or more counts support this clonotype. The rearrangement joins TRBV6-5 to TRBJ1-5; 7 nucleotides line up with TRBD1. CDR3 length: 15 amino acids. The ends lost 6 bases at V and 2 bases at J; junction bases unmatched: 7. The germline gives CDR1 MNHEY, CDR2 SVGAGI. CDR3: CASRMDRHGNQPQHF. The CDR3 DNA sequence: TGTGCCAGCAGAATGGACAGGCACGGCAATCAGCCCCAGCATTTT.

This clonotype was seen a few times. The chain carries TRBV6-2 or TRBV6-3 and TRBJ1-5, with a tentative D call TRBD1 (5 bases). Trimming left V 6 bases short and J 2 bases short, with 11 bases between. Germline assignment: CDR1 MNHEY and CDR2 SVGEGT. The CDR3 contains 14 residues. DNA of the CDR3: TGTGCCAGCAGATCACTACAGGGCAATCAGCCCCAGCATTTT. Its protein is CASRSLQGNQPQHF.

This clonotype was detected a few times. The CDR3 DNA is TGCAGTGGAACCGGGACGTCGGGCTACACCTTC. Translated, it gives CSGTGTSGYTF. The chain joins TRBV20-1 to TRBJ1-2, with D possibly TRBD1 on 5 matching bases. V was clipped by 7 bases and J by 8 bases, with 14 bases between them. The CDR3 spans 11 residues. Germline CDR1 DFQATT, CDR2 SNEGSKA (reference sequence).

This clonotype occurred a few times. The chain combines TRBV6-5 with TRBJ1-1; D is perhaps TRBD1 (6 bases). This CDR3 spans 13 amino acids. Germline loops: CDR1 MNHEY, CDR2 SVGAGI. Trimming cost V 5 bases and J 7 bases, with 14 bases left between them. Here the CDR3 reads CASSKPGHREAFF. The CDR3 region has the DNA TGTGCCAGCAGTAAGCCGGGACACCGTGAAGCTTTCTTT.

There are a few counts of this clonotype. This chain uses TRBV2 with TRBJ2-1; D is possibly TRBD1 (6 bases). The length of the CDR3 is 13 residues. CDR1 and CDR2 from the germline V gene are SNHLY and FYNNEI. Trimming removed 6 bases from V and 5 bases from J, with 11 bases in between. Written as DNA, the CDR3 is TGTGCCAGCAGGAGGGGGATTAACAATGAGCAGTTCTTC. As protein: CASRRGINNEQFF.

This clonotype was detected ten times or more. V usage is TRBV7-9 and J usage is TRBJ1-2, with a tentative D call TRBD1 (6 bases). V was pared by 1 base and J by 4 bases, with 19 bases between. The CDR3 has 17 amino acids. Germline lookup yields CDR1 SEHNR and CDR2 FQNEAQ (reference sequence). This CDR3 is CASSLDFWYEGGYGYTF. The CDR3 bases are TGTGCCAGCAGCTTAGATTTCTGGTACGAGGGGGGCTATGGCTACACCTTC. Full variable domain (remainder filled in from reference TRBV7-9 and TRBJ1-2): DTGVSQNPRHKITKRGQNVTFRCDPISEHNRLYWYRQTLGQGPEFLTYFQNEAQLEKSRLLSDRFSAERPKGSFSTLEIQRTEQGDSAMYLCASSLDFWYEGGYGYTFGSGTRLTVV.

This chain connects TRBV20-1 to TRBJ2-1, with 10 bases fitting TRBD2. Germline loops: CDR1 DFQATT, CDR2 SNEGSKA (reference sequence). V shed 0 bases and J 8 bases; nucleotides not matched to a gene: 10. This CDR3 spans 16 amino acids. For the CDR3, the DNA is TGCAGTGCTAGAGAGGGTGGAAGCGGGGGGGCCCATGAGCAGTTCTTC. Encoded protein: CSAREGGSGGAHEQFF.

This clonotype was seen at least ten times. The genes are TRBV10-1 and TRBJ2-5; 8 bases match TRBD2. The CDR3 has 16 residues. V lost 1 base and J lost 4; bases outside the gene matches: 8. Germline V CDR1 and CDR2: WNHNN, SYGVQD (reference sequence). The CDR3 DNA follows: TGCGCCAGCAGTGAGTGGTCGGGGGGGCGAGGAGAGACCCAGTACTTC. Its translation: CASSEWSGGRGETQYF.

CDR3 coding DNA: TGCGCCAGCAGCCAATTTCTGATTCGGAATGAGCAGTTCTTC. Amino acids: CASSQFLIRNEQFF. The chain joins TRBV4-1 to TRBJ2-1; no firm D call. The CDR3 covers 14 residues. Between the trimmed V and J ends, which lost 2 bases and 7 bases, there was a span of 12 bases. Germline CDR1 MGHRA, CDR2 YSYEKL.

The rearrangement joins TRBV5-1 to TRBJ2-1, with 13 bases that match TRBD2. CDR3 length: 16 amino acids. The germline V gene has CDR1 SGHRS and CDR2 YFSETQ. J was trimmed by 8 bases and V by 4 bases; bases with no gene match: 9. CDR3 region: CASSPPTSGGADEQFF. The CDR3 nucleotides read TGCGCCAGCAGCCCTCCAACTAGCGGGGGGGCGGATGAGCAGTTCTTC.

The chain recombines TRBV2 with TRBJ2-7; tentative D call: TRBD2 (6 bases). Trimming shortened V by 3 bases and J by 1 base, and 13 bases separated the two germline ends. This CDR3 comprises 15 residues. In germline, CDR1 is SNHLY, CDR2 FYNNEI. The CDR3 protein is CASSEAPGRSYEQYF. The CDR3 DNA is TGTGCCAGCAGTGAGGCCCCCGGGAGATCCTACGAGCAGTACTTC.

This clonotype was counted between two and nine times. For the CDR3, the DNA is TGTGCCAGCAGTAGGGGGCTTGGGGAAAAACTGTTTTTT. Protein product: CASSRGLGEKLFF. The V and J genes are TRBV12-3 or TRBV12-4 and TRBJ1-4, with 7 nucleotides matching TRBD1. Germline trimming cut 5 bases from V and 8 bases from J; bases unmatched to any gene: 5. The CDR3 covers 13 residues.

This clonotype was observed a handful of times. The chain uses TRBV2 and TRBJ1-2; 8 bases fit TRBD1. Germline CDR1 reads SNHLY; CDR2 reads FYNNEI. V lost 6 bases and J lost 4; bases outside the gene matches: 7. This CDR3 is built from 14 residues. The CDR3 spells CASRLGQEAYGYTF. CDR3 DNA sequence: TGTGCCAGCAGGCTGGGACAGGAAGCCTATGGCTACACCTTC.

In this sample, this clonotype turned up a few times. This rearrangement joins TRBV5-1 to TRBJ1-2; D is uncertain. Germline V gene data show CDR1 as SGHRS and CDR2 as YFSETQ. The V end was cut by 2 bases, the J end by 6 bases, with 8 bases between. The CDR3 is 12 amino acids. DNA for the CDR3: TGCGCCAGCAGCTTCGAACAGAATGGCTACACCTTC. Amino acids: CASSFEQNGYTF.

This clonotype was counted at least ten times. The V and J genes are TRBV29-1 and TRBJ2-3, with TRBD2 matching over 14 bases. Germline V gene data show CDR1 as SQVTM and CDR2 as ANQGSEA. The length of the CDR3 is 16 residues. Germline trimming cut 2 bases from V and 2 bases from J; bases unmatched to any gene: 3. DNA of the CDR3: TGCAGCGTTGAAATGGGACTAGCGGGGGACACAGATACGCAGTATTTT. Protein product: CSVEMGLAGDTDTQYF.

This chain links TRBV19 with TRBJ1-1; no definite D call. The germline V and J ends were trimmed by 3 bases and 4 bases, with 9 bases remaining between them. The CDR3 extends over 13 amino acids. The V gene's germline CDR1 is LNHDA and CDR2 SQIVND (reference sequence). The CDR3 here is CASSIQRGTEAFF. The CDR3 coding sequence is TGTGCCAGTAGTATTCAGCGGGGCACTGAAGCTTTCTTT.

This clonotype was counted between two and nine times. The genes are TRBV12-3 or TRBV12-4 and TRBJ2-1, with 9 bases fitting TRBD1. J was trimmed by 5 bases and V by 6 bases; bases with no gene match: 8. The CDR3 is made up of 15 amino acids. The CDR3 DNA follows: TGTGCCAGCAGGGGGGACAGGGTAGGGCACAATGAGCAGTTCTTC. Translating it yields CASRGDRVGHNEQFF.